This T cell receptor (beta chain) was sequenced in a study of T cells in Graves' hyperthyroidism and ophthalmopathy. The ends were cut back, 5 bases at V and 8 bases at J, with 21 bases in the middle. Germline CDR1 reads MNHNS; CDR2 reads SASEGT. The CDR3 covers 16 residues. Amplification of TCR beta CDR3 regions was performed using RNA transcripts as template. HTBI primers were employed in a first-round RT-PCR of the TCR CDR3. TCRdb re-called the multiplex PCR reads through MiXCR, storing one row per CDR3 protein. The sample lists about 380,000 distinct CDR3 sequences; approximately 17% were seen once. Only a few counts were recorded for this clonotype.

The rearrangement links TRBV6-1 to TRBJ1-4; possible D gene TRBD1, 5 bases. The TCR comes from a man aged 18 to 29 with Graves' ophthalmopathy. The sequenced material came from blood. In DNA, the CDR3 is TGTGCCAGCAGTTCTAGGGGAACAAATCCTATAGAAAAACTGTTTTTT. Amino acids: CASSSRGTNPIEKLFF.